The clone carrying this TCR beta chain occurred a few times. Its antigen is not known. This sample was included in a study of cytomegalovirus exposure and HLA in healthy donors. Primers included in the PCR were 60 Vbeta and 13 Jbeta primers. In the original workflow: In a later analysis, the count reached some 83 million unique TCR beta chains, with approximately 11 million shared. This table comes from immunoSEQ multiplex PCR, and its TCRdb copy is limited to in-frame clones, with some not included. The DNA gave D and trimming, while V, J and clone size come from that table. The sample carries approximately 150,000 clones, roughly 68% recorded once. Germline-derived CDR1 and CDR2 are MDHEN and SYDVKM. The CDR3 runs 20 residues. V dropped 0 bases and J dropped 7 bases, with 28 bases sitting between them. Whole-study results and caveats: Some TCR beta chains (roughly 150 of them) were listed as cytomegalovirus-associated. Earlier findings revealed that most TCR beta V segments proved productive either about 90% or about 30% of the time. TCR beta V- and J-gene trimming was later associated with a missense DCLRE1C variant.

The sequencing sample was made of PBMCs. This chain connects TRBV28 to TRBJ2-4; no reliable D call. The sequence derives from a man aged 30-40 years in good health and CMV-seropositive. For the CDR3, the DNA is TGTGCCAGCAGTTTATGGAGGCCTGGCCGAACGGATAGCCTCCGGAACATTCAGTACTTC. Amino acid sequence: CASSLWRPGRTDSLRNIQYF.